This TCR beta chain was identified in a study of blood T cell repertoires in COVID-19. In the study overall: Samples taken during acute and convalescent COVID-19 were collected in the United States, Italy and Spain. The cDNA or gDNA used as material had been derived from T cells, B-cell-depleted T cells, or PBMCs.

In the study's own analysis: Reference gene primer amplification gave nucleated cell count estimates. Sequenced by immunoSEQ multiplex PCR; TCRdb stores in-frame clones only, minus some. V, J and clone size are taken as reported in that table, and D and trimming were inferred from the DNA itself. The table records about 140,000 clones, around 85% of them present only once. Trimming took 8 bases from V and 9 from J, leaving 17 bases between them. This CDR3 has 13 residues. Germline V gene sequence: CDR1 WSHSY, CDR2 SAAADI. This receptor was identified in a man in his fifties or sixties with acute or convalescent COVID-19. This rearrangement joins TRBV10-2 to TRBJ2-1, with a possible D match to TRBD2 (5 bases). The sample comprised peripheral blood. The CDR3 loop reads CASEPKKEGEQFF. The CDR3 DNA sequence: TGCGCCAGCGAACCCAAGAAAGAGGGTGAGCAGTTCTTC.